These 30 T cell receptor beta chains came from one sample sequenced in a study of CXCR3-negative and CXCR3-positive naive CD8 T cells. cDNA libraries for TRB were generated by 5' RACE incorporating UMI labels. TCRdb re-called the 5' RACE reads and shows each CDR3 protein once, DNA omitted. This listing includes 150,000 to 170,000 distinct CDR3 sequences. Study-wide points: More hydrophobic TRB CDR3s were found in CXCR3-positive naive cells than in CXCR3-negative naive cells.

These receptors have no known antigen. Material for sequencing was naive CXCR3+ CD8+ T cells from blood. Subset in this sample: CD45RO-CCR7+CD27+CD95- naive CD8+ T cells expressing CXCR3 (TNR3+). Receptors were obtained from a human donor in good health. Some clones in this sample may be carry-over from other donors' samples.

The gene calls are TRBV9 and TRBJ2-6; without DNA, the TCRdb call of TRBD1 cannot be checked. The CDR3 extends over 17 amino acids. Germline-derived CDR1 and CDR2 are SGDLS and YYNGEE. The CDR3 loop is CASSDSTGGTGANVLTF.

The genes are TRBV7-8 and TRBJ1-1. Germline CDR1 reads SGHVS; CDR2 reads FQNEAQ. The length of the CDR3 is 16 residues. The CDR3 region is CASSLGGGLLNTEAFF.

The chain joins TRBV9 to TRBJ2-1; the TCRdb D gene call, TRBD2, has no DNA to confirm it. CDR3 length equals 14 residues. The germline V gene has CDR1 SGDLS and CDR2 YYNGEE. The CDR3 is CASRGPSGDHEQFF. Looking up the rest from reference TRBV9 and TRBJ2-1 gives the full variable domain: DSGVTQTPKHLITATGQRVTLRCSPRSGDLSVYWYQQSLDQGLQFLIQYYNGEERAKGNILERFSAQQFPDLHSELNLSSLELGDSALYFCASRGPSGDHEQFFGPGTRLTVL.

The chain recombines TRBV29-1 with TRBJ2-7. CDR1 and CDR2 from the germline V gene are SQVTM and ANQGSEA. This CDR3 is 11 amino acids long. The CDR3 region is CSVEEYYEQYF.

This chain joins TRBV20-1 and TRBJ2-7. The CDR3 extends over 11 amino acids. CDR1 and CDR2 from the germline V gene are DFQATT and SNEGSKA (reference sequence). The CDR3 here is CSARPTYEQYF.

This chain uses TRBV5-1 with TRBJ2-1; TCRdb lists TRBD2, though no DNA is available to test this call. CDR3 length equals 16 residues. Germline V gene lookup returns CDR1 SGHRS and CDR2 YFSETQ. The CDR3 region is CASSWTSGNSYNEQFF.

This chain connects TRBV7-3 to TRBJ2-1. Germline lookup yields CDR1 SGHTA and CDR2 FQGTGA. The CDR3 covers 13 residues. This CDR3 reads CASSLRPNNEQFF.

The rearrangement links TRBV28 to TRBJ2-7. The CDR3 spans 11 residues. Germline V gene lookup returns CDR1 MDHEN and CDR2 SYDVKM. The CDR3 protein is CASGRDYEQYF.

The rearrangement links TRBV11-2 to TRBJ2-5; TCRdb selects TRBD1, and the lack of DNA leaves this call unchecked. Germline V gene data show CDR1 as SGHAT and CDR2 as FQNNGV. This CDR3 comprises 12 residues. CDR3 sequence reads: CASNGMQETQYF.

The genes are TRBV24-1 and TRBJ2-1; checking the TCRdb D call of TRBD2 is not possible without DNA. The CDR3 totals 13 residues. The germline V gene has CDR1 KGHDR and CDR2 SFDVKD. Here the CDR3 reads CATCDLLPEGQFF.

This chain connects TRBV12-3 or TRBV12-4 to TRBJ2-2; TCRdb designates TRBD2, a call that cannot be tested without DNA. The length of the CDR3 is 15 residues. CDR3 in amino acids: CASSLSGGNTGELFF.

The V gene is TRBV3-1, the J gene TRBJ2-7; TCRdb selects TRBD1, and the lack of DNA leaves this call unchecked. In germline, CDR1 is LGHDT, CDR2 YNNKEL (reference sequence). This CDR3 contains 16 residues. The CDR3 sequence is CASSQEDRGGVSEQYF.

The CDR3 sequence is CASSRTGAGFSQPQHF. The chain uses TRBV12-3 or TRBV12-4 and TRBJ1-5; the D gene TCRdb calls, TRBD1, cannot be checked with no DNA. The CDR3 loop spans 16 amino acids.

The chain combines TRBV27 with TRBJ2-7. CDR1 and CDR2 (germline): MNHEY, SMNVEV (reference sequence). The CDR3 has 13 residues. Here the CDR3 reads CASSLSDNYEQYF.

The gene calls are TRBV28 and TRBJ1-1. CDR1 and CDR2 from the germline V gene are MDHEN and SYDVKM. This CDR3 comprises 14 residues. The CDR3 region is CASSLTRLNTEAFF.

This rearrangement joins TRBV29-1 to TRBJ1-4; TCRdb's D call, TRBD1, is unchecked because there is no DNA. Germline V lookup: CDR1 SQVTM, CDR2 ANQGSEA. The CDR3 contains 14 residues. CDR3 sequence reads: CSVELARGGEKLFF.

The V call is TRBV6-2 or TRBV6-3, the J call TRBJ2-5. CDR1 and CDR2 (germline): MNHEY, SVGEGT. The CDR3 sequence is 12 residues long. CDR3 sequence reads: CASSLLFETQYF.

The V gene is TRBV15, the J gene TRBJ2-1. The CDR3 has 13 amino acids. Germline assignment: CDR1 LNHNV and CDR2 YYDKDF (reference sequence). CDR3 sequence: CATKPSSYNEQFF.

This chain links TRBV5-1 with TRBJ2-7; the D call of TRBD1 rests on TCRdb alone, since no DNA is present to check it. The CDR3 is made up of 14 amino acids. The germline V gene has CDR1 SGHRS and CDR2 YFSETQ. CDR3 sequence reads: CASSSTGGTGEQYF.

The CDR3 spells CASSSSSAVTGELFF. The rearrangement uses TRBV7-9 and TRBJ2-2. Germline assignment: CDR1 SEHNR and CDR2 FQNEAQ (reference sequence). The CDR3 sequence is 15 residues long.

The chain joins TRBV12-3 or TRBV12-4 to TRBJ2-1. The CDR3 has 15 amino acids. CDR3 amino acids: CASARLGSTANEQFF.

The gene calls are TRBV4-3 and TRBJ2-3; with no DNA, the TCRdb D assignment of TRBD1 cannot be verified. The CDR3 length is 22 residues. Germline CDR1 is LGHNA and CDR2 is YSLEER. The CDR3 protein is CASSQGLVAGQGASGDPDTQYF.

The V gene is TRBV7-2, the J gene TRBJ2-7; the D gene TCRdb calls, TRBD2, cannot be checked with no DNA. The CDR3 covers 16 residues. The germline gives CDR1 SGHTA, CDR2 FQGNSA. CDR3 loop: CASRPTTSVGPGEQYF.

This sequence joins TRBV6-5 and TRBJ2-3. Germline-derived CDR1 and CDR2 are MNHEY and SVGAGI. This CDR3 spans 15 amino acids. CDR3 amino acids: CASSPERYLADTQYF.

The chain uses TRBV7-8 and TRBJ2-2; the D gene TCRdb calls, TRBD1, cannot be checked with no DNA. Looked up from germline, CDR1 is SGHVS and CDR2 is FQNEAQ. The CDR3 spans 15 residues. The CDR3 loop reads CASSSGGPGGGELFF.

V gene TRBV10-3 combines with J gene TRBJ1-1; no DNA is available, so the TRBD1 call from TCRdb remains unchecked. Germline CDR1 is ENHRY and CDR2 is SYGVKD. The CDR3 extends over 13 amino acids. This CDR3 is CAIRGQGNTEAFF.

The chain recombines TRBV27 with TRBJ2-7; the TRBD1 assignment by TCRdb is unverifiable without DNA. The CDR3 runs to 16 residues. Germline V gives CDR1 MNHEY, CDR2 SMNVEV (reference sequence). This chain's CDR3 is CASSLAPGPRVYEQYF.

The rearrangement joins TRBV10-3 to TRBJ1-3; TCRdb's D call of TRBD1 is untestable without DNA. CDR1 is ENHRY and CDR2 is SYGVKD in the germline V gene. The CDR3 loop spans 15 amino acids. The CDR3 loop reads CAISEQGAEGNTIYF.

The chain carries TRBV12-3 or TRBV12-4 and TRBJ2-1; the D call from TCRdb, TRBD1, cannot be confirmed without DNA. The CDR3 sequence is 16 residues long. The chain's CDR3 is CASSPWDTASYNEQFF.

The V and J genes are TRBV18 and TRBJ2-5; checking the TCRdb D call of TRBD2 is not possible without DNA. Germline CDR1 is KGHSH and CDR2 is LQKENI. The CDR3 consists of 14 residues. The CDR3 sequence is CASSPPGASEAQYF.